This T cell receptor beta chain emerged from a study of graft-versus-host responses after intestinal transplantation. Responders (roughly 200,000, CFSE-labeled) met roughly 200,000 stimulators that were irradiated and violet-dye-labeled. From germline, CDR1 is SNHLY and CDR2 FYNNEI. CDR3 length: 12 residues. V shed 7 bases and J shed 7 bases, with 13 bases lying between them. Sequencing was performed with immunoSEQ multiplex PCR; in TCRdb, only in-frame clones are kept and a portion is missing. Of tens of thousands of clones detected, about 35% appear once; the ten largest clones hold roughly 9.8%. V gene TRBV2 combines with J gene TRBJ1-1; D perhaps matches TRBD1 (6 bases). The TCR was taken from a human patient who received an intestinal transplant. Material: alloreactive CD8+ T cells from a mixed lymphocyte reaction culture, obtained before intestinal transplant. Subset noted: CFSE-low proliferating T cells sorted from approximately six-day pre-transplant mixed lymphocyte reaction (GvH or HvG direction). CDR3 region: CASIGGQGEAFF. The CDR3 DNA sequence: TGTGCCAGCATTGGGGGGCAAGGTGAAGCTTTCTTT.